The 29 T cell receptor beta chains below were found in one sample sequenced in a study of T cell responses to AZD1222 COVID-19 vaccine. Sequencing was performed with immunoSEQ multiplex PCR; in TCRdb, only in-frame clones are kept and a portion is missing. The sample lists around 210,000 clones, about 95% occurring once. Material: peripheral blood, obtained 28 days after the second dose of the MenACWY control vaccine. Receptors originate from an adult who received the MenACWY meningococcal vaccine as a control.

This rearrangement joins TRBV5-6 to TRBJ2-1; 11 bases agree with TRBD2. Per germline, CDR1 SGHDT and CDR2 YYEEEE. The CDR3 is made up of 15 amino acids. J was trimmed by 7 bases and V by 4 bases; bases with no gene match: 7. This CDR3 is CASSLASGRRNEQFF. CDR3 DNA sequence: TGTGCCAGCAGCCTAGCTAGCGGGAGGCGAAATGAGCAGTTCTTC.

This chain joins TRBV30 and TRBJ1-6; no definite D call. This CDR3 contains 12 residues. The V and J ends lost 1 base and 17 bases respectively, with 15 bases between them. CDR1 is GTSNPN, CDR2 SVGIG, per germline (reference sequence). CDR3 coding DNA: TGTGCCTGGAGTGCCCAGGTGCCGGGAATCCACTTT. Amino acids: CAWSAQVPGIHF.

The rearrangement joins TRBV6-5 to TRBJ2-7, with TRBD1 identical over 9 bases. Germline V gene data show CDR1 as MNHEY and CDR2 as SVGAGI. The CDR3 totals 13 residues. Trimming took 8 bases from V and 4 from J; bases not matched to a gene: 6. The CDR3 loop reads CASAPGQGYEQYF. The DNA for the CDR3 is TGTGCCAGCGCCCCGGGACAGGGTTACGAGCAGTACTTC.

The chain has TRBV5-8 and TRBJ2-5; TRBD1 might be the D (7 bases). The CDR3 is made up of 16 amino acids. V gave up 4 bases and J gave up 5 bases, with 21 bases separating them. The germline CDR1 and CDR2 sequences are SGHTS and YDEGEE. The chain's CDR3 is CASSRGPRGVEETQYF. CDR3 DNA sequence: TGTGCCAGCAGCAGGGGGCCCAGGGGGGTAGAGGAGACCCAGTACTTC.

The rearrangement links TRBV4-2 to TRBJ1-3; a weak D match, TRBD1 (5 bases). V lost 0 bases and J lost 0, with 12 bases in between. Germline V gives CDR1 LGHNA, CDR2 YNFKEQ. The CDR3 extends over 17 amino acids. CDR3: CASSQDSAGNSGNTIYF. CDR3 DNA sequence: TGTGCCAGCAGCCAAGATAGTGCAGGGAACTCTGGAAACACCATATATTTT.

Written as DNA, the CDR3 is TGTGCCAGTAGCATTGTGAGCACTGGGGGAGGGACTGAAGCTTTCTTT. This codes for CASSIVSTGGGTEAFF. The chain links TRBV19 to TRBJ1-1; maybe TRBD1 (5 bases). V was shortened by 6 bases and J by 5 bases, with 22 bases between the two germline ends. Germline V gives CDR1 LNHDA, CDR2 SQIVND (reference sequence). The CDR3 consists of 16 residues.

Comment on this clone: At the DNA level, this CDR3 is encoded by other sequences in the same sample as well. The chain is built from TRBV6-1 and TRBJ2-5; 12 positions agree with TRBD2. Germline values: CDR1 MNHNS, CDR2 SASEGT. The V and J ends lost 2 bases and 2 bases, in that order; junction bases with no gene match: 0. The CDR3 is 15 amino acids. CDR3 amino acids: CASSELAGGQETQYF. The CDR3 region has the DNA TGTGCCAGCAGTGAACTAGCGGGAGGGCAAGAGACCCAGTACTTC.

The chain links TRBV3-1 (or the pseudogene TRBV3-2) to TRBJ1-1; 7 nucleotides align to TRBD1. V lost 2 bases to trimming and J lost 2 bases; unmatched junction nucleotides: 11. There are 17 residues in the CDR3. Per the germline V gene, CDR1 is LGHDT and CDR2 is YNNKEL (reference sequence). The CDR3 DNA sequence: TGTGCCAGCAGCCAACCCGGGAGGGGGCGTAAAAACACTGAAGCTTTCTTT. Translation gives CASSQPGRGRKNTEAFF.

CDR3 residues: CASSLDGEEDEKLFF. For the CDR3, the DNA is TGTGCCAGCAGCTTAGATGGGGAGGAGGACGAAAAACTGTTTTTT. V gene TRBV7-6 combines with J gene TRBJ1-4, with D hard to call. The CDR3 length is 15 residues. Germline V lookup: CDR1 SGHVS, CDR2 FNYEAQ. V was cut by 1 base and J by 8 bases, with 14 bases left in between.

The chain recombines TRBV9 with TRBJ1-1, with D possibly being TRBD1 (5 bases). Germline V gene data show CDR1 as SGDLS and CDR2 as YYNGEE. Trimming cost V 3 bases and J 6 bases, with 15 bases left between them. The CDR3 loop spans 14 amino acids. The CDR3 is CASSAIQWGSEAFF. The CDR3 nucleotides are TGTGCCAGCAGCGCGATTCAGTGGGGGTCTGAAGCTTTCTTT.

This chain links TRBV4-2 with TRBJ1-4, with D tentatively TRBD1 (5 bases). The germline CDR1 and CDR2 sequences are LGHNA and YNFKEQ. The V end was cut by 5 bases, the J end by 12 bases, with 10 bases between. This CDR3 is 11 amino acids long. As DNA, the CDR3 is TGTGCCAGCAGCTCCCGGGACGAACTGTTTTTT. The encoded protein is CASSSRDELFF.

The chain carries TRBV12-3 or TRBV12-4 and TRBJ2-7, with D unclear. The CDR3 consists of 13 residues. Trimming took 3 bases from V and 3 from J, leaving 9 bases between them. The CDR3 is CASSFAESYEQYF. CDR3 bases: TGTGCCAGCAGTTTCGCAGAAAGCTACGAGCAGTACTTC.

This chain links TRBV5-5 with TRBJ2-7, with 8 bases matching TRBD1. The CDR3 loop spans 14 amino acids. V gave up 4 bases and J gave up 5 bases; unmatched junction bases: 8. Per the germline V gene, CDR1 is SGHKS and CDR2 is YYEKEE (reference sequence). For the CDR3, the DNA is TGTGCCAGCAGCAAGGGACAGGCCCCCAACGAGCAGTACTTC. Protein sequence: CASSKGQAPNEQYF. Looking up the rest from reference TRBV5-5 and TRBJ2-7 gives the full variable domain: DAGVTQSPTHLIKTRGQQVTLRCSPISGHKSVSWYQQVLGQGPQFIFQYYEKEERGRGNFPDRFSARQFPNYSSELNVNALLLGDSALYLCASSKGQAPNEQYFGPGTRLTVT.

This chain connects TRBV19 to TRBJ2-5; the D gene is possibly TRBD2 (7 bases). The V gene's germline CDR1 is LNHDA and CDR2 SQIVND (reference sequence). V lost 1 base and J 2 bases, leaving 14 bases between the germline ends. This CDR3 is built from 16 residues. CDR3 coding DNA: TGTGCCAGTAGTATAGGGGGGGGCGCCGGGCAAGAGACCCAGTACTTC. It is translated as CASSIGGGAGQETQYF.

The chain employs TRBV7-9 and TRBJ2-7, with 8 bases aligning to TRBD2. CDR1 is SEHNR and CDR2 is FQNEAQ in the germline V gene (reference sequence). CDR3 length: 14 residues. Trimming removed 7 bases from V and 5 bases from J; junction bases left unmatched: 10. This CDR3 reads CASTLMTSADEQYF. The CDR3 DNA sequence: TGTGCCAGCACCCTTATGACTAGCGCAGACGAGCAGTACTTC.

The rearrangement joins TRBV7-9 to TRBJ1-1, with D possibly matching TRBD1 (5 bases). Trimming shortened V by 5 bases and J by 3 bases, and 13 bases separated the two germline ends. The CDR3 contains 14 residues. Germline CDR1 reads SEHNR; CDR2 reads FQNEAQ (reference sequence). This chain's CDR3 is CASSQVGGHTEAFF. The DNA for the CDR3 is TGTGCCAGCAGCCAGGTGGGGGGACACACTGAAGCTTTCTTT.

The count of this clone is one. V and J are TRBV15 and TRBJ1-6, with TRBD1 matching 9 bases. V lost 6 bases and J lost 0; bases outside the gene matches: 6. Germline values: CDR1 LNHNV, CDR2 YYDKDF (reference sequence). This CDR3 is 17 amino acids long. DNA of the CDR3: TGTGCCACCAGGGAAAGGGACAGGGACTCCTATAATTCACCCCTCCACTTT. Translated, it gives CATRERDRDSYNSPLHF.

This clone was detected once. The rearrangement links TRBV6-5 to TRBJ1-1; TRBD1 might be the D (5 bases). The CDR3 loop spans 12 amino acids. Trimming shortened V by 7 bases and J by 8 bases, and 14 bases separated the two germline ends. The germline gives CDR1 MNHEY, CDR2 SVGAGI. The CDR3 spells CASITKQGEAFF. In nucleotides, the CDR3 is TGTGCCAGCATCACAAAGCAGGGAGAAGCTTTCTTT.

Concerning this clone: One end of the junction varies from germline; a read error may be responsible. This sample also contains other DNA sequences that code for the same CDR3. V is TRBV7-9 and J is TRBJ1-2; TRBD1 matches at 7 bases. Germline CDR1 and CDR2: SEHNR and FQNEAQ (reference sequence). The CDR3 loop spans 13 amino acids. The chain's CDR3 is CASRYGQAYGYTF. The CDR3 DNA reads as TGTGCCAGCAGATATGGACAGGCCTATGGCTACACCTTT. Supplemented by reference TRBV7-9 and TRBJ1-2, the full variable domain reads DTGVSQNPRHKITKRGQNVTFRCDPISEHNRLYWYRQTLGQGPEFLTYFQNEAQLEKSRLLSDRFSAERPKGSFSTLEIQRTEQGDSAMYLCASRYGQAYGYTFGSGTRLTVV.

The gene calls are TRBV9 and TRBJ1-3; 8 bases line up with TRBD1. J gave up 0 bases and V 0 bases, and 5 bases lay outside the gene matches. Germline V gives CDR1 SGDLS, CDR2 YYNGEE. This CDR3 is built from 17 residues. The CDR3 sequence: CASSVAGTGDSGNTIYF. In nucleotides, the CDR3 is TGTGCCAGCAGCGTAGCCGGGACAGGCGACTCTGGAAACACCATATATTTT.

This clone was seen a single time. The chain joins TRBV19 to TRBJ2-7; a weak D match, TRBD1 (6 bases). This CDR3 region has 14 residues. The V gene's germline CDR1 is LNHDA and CDR2 SQIVND (reference sequence). V was clipped by 5 bases and J by 3 bases, with 14 bases between them. Written as DNA, the CDR3 is TGTGCCAGTAGTCCCCTGGACAGCTACTACGAGCAGTACTTC. Residues: CASSPLDSYYEQYF.

This clone was seen a single time. The chain couples TRBV24-1 to TRBJ2-2, with D perhaps TRBD2 (7 bases). Trimming left V 0 bases short and J 2 bases short, with 12 bases between. This CDR3 comprises 17 residues. Looked up from germline, CDR1 is KGHDR and CDR2 is SFDVKD. CDR3 DNA: TGTGCCACCAGTGATTTGAGTGGGGGGGCTAACACCGGGGAGCTGTTTTTT. Residues: CATSDLSGGANTGELFF.

The chain employs TRBV27 and TRBJ2-5, with D hard to call. The CDR3 consists of 13 residues. With 4 bases removed from V and 4 bases from J, the gap between germline ends came to 10 bases. Germline V CDR1 and CDR2: MNHEY, SMNVEV (reference sequence). The CDR3 reads CASSWVWGETQYF. CDR3 sequence (DNA): TGTGCCAGCAGTTGGGTCTGGGGAGAGACCCAGTACTTC.

V and J are TRBV4-1 and TRBJ1-5; perhaps TRBD1 as D (6 bases). The germline V gene has CDR1 MGHRA and CDR2 YSYEKL. Trimming stripped 4 bases from V and 2 bases from J, with 12 bases between. CDR3 size: 15 residues. The CDR3 DNA reads TGCGCCAGCAGCCCTCAGGAGGGGGGCAATCAGCCCCAGCATTTT. This gives the protein CASSPQEGGNQPQHF.

The CDR3 is CASSLGRSNQPQHF. The CDR3 DNA sequence: TGTGCCAGCAGCTTAGGCAGGAGCAATCAGCCCCAGCATTTT. The J gene is TRBJ1-5, the V gene TRBV7-8; D gene uncertain. This CDR3 has 14 residues. CDR1 and CDR2 (germline): SGHVS, FQNEAQ. V was clipped by 1 base and J by 1 base, with 5 bases between them.

This clone was counted a single time. CDR3 coding DNA: TGTGCCAGCAGCGCCGGAGGGATGGGCTCCTACGAGCAGTACTTC. Translation: CASSAGGMGSYEQYF. The rearrangement joins TRBV9 to TRBJ2-7, with a tentative D call TRBD2 (6 bases). In germline, CDR1 is SGDLS, CDR2 YYNGEE. The CDR3 has 15 residues. V shed 3 bases and J shed 0 bases, with 13 bases lying between them.

This clone occurred once. V usage is TRBV7-2 and J usage is TRBJ2-3; D is uncertain. Germline values: CDR1 SGHTA, CDR2 FQGNSA. Trimming stripped 5 bases from V and 6 bases from J, with 6 bases between. This CDR3 region has 11 residues. CDR3 sequence reads: CASSQADTQYF. Here the CDR3 DNA reads TGTGCCAGCAGCCAAGCGGATACGCAGTATTTT.

This chain connects TRBV18 to TRBJ1-5, with TRBD1 matching over 9 bases. CDR1 is KGHSH and CDR2 is LQKENI in the germline V gene. Trimming took 1 base from V and 5 from J; bases not matched to a gene: 3. There are 15 residues in the CDR3. CDR3 loop: CASSPRQGGDQPQHF. The CDR3 region has the DNA TGTGCCAGCTCACCACGACAGGGGGGTGATCAGCCCCAGCATTTT.

The V call is TRBV28, the J call TRBJ1-2; D gene unclear. The CDR3 is made up of 15 amino acids. Germline-derived CDR1 and CDR2 are MDHEN and SYDVKM. V lost 3 bases and J lost 3, with 14 bases in between. In DNA, the CDR3 is TGTGCCAGCAGTTTGGAAGGACCCCCGGACTATGGCTACACCTTC. It yields the protein CASSLEGPPDYGYTF.